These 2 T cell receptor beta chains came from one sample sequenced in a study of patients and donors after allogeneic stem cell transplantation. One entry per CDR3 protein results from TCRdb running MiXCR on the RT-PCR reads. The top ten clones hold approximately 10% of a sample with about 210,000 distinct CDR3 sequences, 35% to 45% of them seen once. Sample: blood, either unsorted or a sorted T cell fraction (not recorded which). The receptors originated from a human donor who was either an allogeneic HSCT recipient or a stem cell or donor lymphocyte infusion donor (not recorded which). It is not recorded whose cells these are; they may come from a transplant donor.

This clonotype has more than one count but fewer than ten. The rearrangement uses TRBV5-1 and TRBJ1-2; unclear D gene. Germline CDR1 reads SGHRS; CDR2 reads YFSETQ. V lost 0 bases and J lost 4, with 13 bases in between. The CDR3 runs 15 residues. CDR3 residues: CASSLARDSGYGYTF. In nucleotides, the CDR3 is TGCGCCAGCAGCTTGGCGCGGGATAGCGGCTATGGCTACACCTTC.

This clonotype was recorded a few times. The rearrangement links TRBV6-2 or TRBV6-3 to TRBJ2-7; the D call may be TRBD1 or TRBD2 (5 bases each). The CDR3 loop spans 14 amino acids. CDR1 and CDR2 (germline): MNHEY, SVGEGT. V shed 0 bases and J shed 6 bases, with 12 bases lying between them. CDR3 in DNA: TGTGCCAGCAGTTACTCGTCTTCCGGGACCGAGCAGTACTTC. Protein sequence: CASSYSSSGTEQYF.